This T cell receptor beta chain originates from a study of OX40 agonist ivuxolimab in advanced cancers. On the study more broadly: Ivuxolimab was delivered to patients intravenously every 2 weeks at doses spanning 0.01 to 10 mg/kg. People in dose escalation had one of these cancers: hepatocellular carcinoma, melanoma, renal cell or head and neck cancer.

Generated by immunoSEQ multiplex PCR, the TCRdb table keeps only in-frame clones and is missing some. The sample holds around 75,000 clones, approximately 81% seen once. The CDR3 is 14 amino acids. Trimming took off 4 bases at V and 7 bases at J, with 11 bases between the two ends. Germline V gene lookup returns CDR1 WNHNN and CDR2 SYGVQD (reference sequence). The receptor was derived from an adult with an advanced solid tumor such as melanoma, head and neck, liver or kidney cancer. The sequencing here drew on CD4+ or CD8+ T cells sorted from blood, taken in a trial of the OX40 agonist ivuxolimab. The chain has TRBV10-1 and TRBJ1-6, with D maybe TRBD1 (5 bases). The CDR3 region is CASSGRGSNSPLHF. The CDR3 region has the DNA TGCGCCAGCAGTGGAAGGGGAAGCAATTCACCCCTCCACTTT.